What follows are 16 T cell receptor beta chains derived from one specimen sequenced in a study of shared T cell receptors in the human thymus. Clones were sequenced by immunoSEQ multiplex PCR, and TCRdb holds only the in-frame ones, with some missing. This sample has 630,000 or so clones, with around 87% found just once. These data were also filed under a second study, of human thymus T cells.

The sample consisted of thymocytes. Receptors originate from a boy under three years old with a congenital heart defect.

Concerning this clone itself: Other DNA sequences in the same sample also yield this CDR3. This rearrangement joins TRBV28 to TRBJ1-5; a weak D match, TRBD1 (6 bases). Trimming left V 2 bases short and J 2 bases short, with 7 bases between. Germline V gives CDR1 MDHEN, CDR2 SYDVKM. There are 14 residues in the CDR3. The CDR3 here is CASSLRQGNQPQHF. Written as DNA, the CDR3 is TGTGCCAGCAGTTTAAGACAGGGCAATCAGCCCCAGCATTTT.

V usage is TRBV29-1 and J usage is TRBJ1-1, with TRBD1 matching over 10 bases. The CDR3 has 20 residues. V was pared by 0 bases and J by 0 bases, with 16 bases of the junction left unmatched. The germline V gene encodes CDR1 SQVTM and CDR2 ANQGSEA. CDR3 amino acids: CSVEEGQGSPPGDMNTEAFF. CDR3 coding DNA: TGCAGCGTTGAAGAGGGACAGGGGTCCCCGCCGGGGGATATGAACACTGAAGCTTTCTTT.

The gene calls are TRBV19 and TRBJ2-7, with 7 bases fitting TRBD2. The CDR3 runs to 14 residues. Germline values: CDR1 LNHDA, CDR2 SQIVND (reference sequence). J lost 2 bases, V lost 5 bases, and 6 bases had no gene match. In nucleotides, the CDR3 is TGTGCCAGTAGTGACCCCGGGAGGCCCTACGAGCAGTACTTC. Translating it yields CASSDPGRPYEQYF. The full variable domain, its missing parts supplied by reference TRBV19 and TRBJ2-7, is DGGITQSPKYLFRKEGQNVTLSCEQNLNHDAMYWYRQDPGQGLRLIYYSQIVNDFQKGDIAEGYSVSREKKESFPLTVTSAQKNPTAFYLCASSDPGRPYEQYFGPGTRLTVT.

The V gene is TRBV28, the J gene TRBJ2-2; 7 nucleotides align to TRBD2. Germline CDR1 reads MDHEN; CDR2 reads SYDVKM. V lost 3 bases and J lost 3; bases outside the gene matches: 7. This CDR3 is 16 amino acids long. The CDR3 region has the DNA TGTGCCAGCAGTTTGGTAGCTAGCGGCTACACCGGGGAGCTGTTTTTT. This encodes CASSLVASGYTGELFF.

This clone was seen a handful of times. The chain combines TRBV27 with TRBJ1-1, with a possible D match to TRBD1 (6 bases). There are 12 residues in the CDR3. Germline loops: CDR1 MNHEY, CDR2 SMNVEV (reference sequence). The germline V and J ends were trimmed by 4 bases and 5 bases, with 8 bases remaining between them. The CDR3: CASSSQGTEAFF. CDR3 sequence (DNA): TGTGCCAGCAGTTCACAGGGAACTGAAGCTTTCTTT.

The CDR3 nucleotides read TGCGCCAGCAGCTTGGGGAGCTACTCTGGGGCCAACGTCCTGACTTTC. This encodes CASSLGSYSGANVLTF. V is TRBV5-1 and J is TRBJ2-6; D not certain. This CDR3 comprises 16 residues. V lost 0 bases and J 0 bases, leaving 7 bases between the germline ends. In germline, CDR1 is SGHRS, CDR2 YFSETQ.

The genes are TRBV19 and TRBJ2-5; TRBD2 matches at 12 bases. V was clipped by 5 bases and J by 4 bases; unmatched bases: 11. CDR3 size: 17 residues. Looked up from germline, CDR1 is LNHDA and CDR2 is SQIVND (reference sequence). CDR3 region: CASSLGLAGRRGETQYF. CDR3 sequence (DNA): TGTGCCAGTAGTCTCGGACTAGCGGGAAGAAGAGGAGAGACCCAGTACTTC.

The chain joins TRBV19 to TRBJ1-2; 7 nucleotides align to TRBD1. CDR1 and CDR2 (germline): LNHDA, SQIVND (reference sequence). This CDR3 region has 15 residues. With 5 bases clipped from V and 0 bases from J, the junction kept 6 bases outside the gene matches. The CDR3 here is CASSARDRANYGYTF. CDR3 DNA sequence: TGTGCCAGTAGTGCTCGGGACAGAGCTAACTATGGCTACACCTTC.

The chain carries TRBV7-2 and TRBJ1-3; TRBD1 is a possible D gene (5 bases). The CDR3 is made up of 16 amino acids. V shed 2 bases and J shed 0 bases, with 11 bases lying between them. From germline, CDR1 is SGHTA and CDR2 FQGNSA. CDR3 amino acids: CASSLFRDFSGNTIYF. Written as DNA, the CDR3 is TGTGCCAGCAGCTTATTTCGGGACTTCTCTGGAAACACCATATATTTT.

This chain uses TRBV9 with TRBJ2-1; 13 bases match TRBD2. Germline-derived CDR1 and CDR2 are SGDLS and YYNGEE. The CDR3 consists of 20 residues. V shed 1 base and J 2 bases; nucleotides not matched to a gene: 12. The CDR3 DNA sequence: TGTGCCAGCAGCGTAAGCCCCGGACTAGCGGGAGACCCCCCCTACAATGAGCAGTTCTTC. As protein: CASSVSPGLAGDPPYNEQFF.

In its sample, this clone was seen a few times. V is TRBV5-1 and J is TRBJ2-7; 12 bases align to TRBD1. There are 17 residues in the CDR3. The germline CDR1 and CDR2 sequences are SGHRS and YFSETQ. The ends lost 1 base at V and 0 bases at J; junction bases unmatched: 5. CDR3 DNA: TGCGCCAGCAGCTTGAATGGGACAGGGGGCGCCTCCTACGAGCAGTACTTC. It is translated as CASSLNGTGGASYEQYF.

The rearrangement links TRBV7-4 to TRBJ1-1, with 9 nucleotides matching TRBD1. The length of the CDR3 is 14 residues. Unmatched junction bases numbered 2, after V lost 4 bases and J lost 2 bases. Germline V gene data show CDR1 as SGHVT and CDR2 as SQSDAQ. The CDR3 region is CASSSDRGNTEAFF. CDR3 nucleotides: TGTGCCAGCAGCTCGGACAGGGGAAACACTGAAGCTTTCTTT.

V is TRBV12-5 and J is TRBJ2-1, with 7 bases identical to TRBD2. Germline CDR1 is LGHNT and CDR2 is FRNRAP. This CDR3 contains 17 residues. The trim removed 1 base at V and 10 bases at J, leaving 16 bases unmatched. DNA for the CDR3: TGTGCTAGTGGTTTGGCAAGACTAGCAAGGGATAATAAGGAGCAGTTCTTC. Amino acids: CASGLARLARDNKEQFF. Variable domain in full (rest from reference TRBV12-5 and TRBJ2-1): DARVTQTPRHKVTEMGQEVTMRCQPILGHNTVFWYRQTMMQGLELLAYFRNRAPLDDSGMPKDRFSAEMPDATLATLKIQPSEPRDSAVYFCASGLARLARDNKEQFFGPGTRLTVL.

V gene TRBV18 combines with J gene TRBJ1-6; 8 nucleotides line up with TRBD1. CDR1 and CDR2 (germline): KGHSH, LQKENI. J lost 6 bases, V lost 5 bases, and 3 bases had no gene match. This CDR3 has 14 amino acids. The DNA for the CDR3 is TGTGCCAGCTCAAAGGACAGGGCTAATTCACCCCTCCACTTT. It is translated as CASSKDRANSPLHF.

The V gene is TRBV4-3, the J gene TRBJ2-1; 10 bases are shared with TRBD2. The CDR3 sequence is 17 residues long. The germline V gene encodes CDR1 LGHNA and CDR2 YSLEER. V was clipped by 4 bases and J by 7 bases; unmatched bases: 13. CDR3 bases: TGCGCCAGCAGCCGGGATGCGGGGGTAGCGGGAGGAAATGAGCAGTTCTTC. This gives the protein CASSRDAGVAGGNEQFF.

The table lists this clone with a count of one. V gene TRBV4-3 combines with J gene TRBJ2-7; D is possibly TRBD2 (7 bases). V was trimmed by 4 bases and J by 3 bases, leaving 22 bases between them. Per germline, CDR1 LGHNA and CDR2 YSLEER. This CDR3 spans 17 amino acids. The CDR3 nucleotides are TGCGCCAGCAGCCCCCATAGGGGGAGGGCCTTCTTCTACGAGCAGTACTTC. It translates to CASSPHRGRAFFYEQYF.